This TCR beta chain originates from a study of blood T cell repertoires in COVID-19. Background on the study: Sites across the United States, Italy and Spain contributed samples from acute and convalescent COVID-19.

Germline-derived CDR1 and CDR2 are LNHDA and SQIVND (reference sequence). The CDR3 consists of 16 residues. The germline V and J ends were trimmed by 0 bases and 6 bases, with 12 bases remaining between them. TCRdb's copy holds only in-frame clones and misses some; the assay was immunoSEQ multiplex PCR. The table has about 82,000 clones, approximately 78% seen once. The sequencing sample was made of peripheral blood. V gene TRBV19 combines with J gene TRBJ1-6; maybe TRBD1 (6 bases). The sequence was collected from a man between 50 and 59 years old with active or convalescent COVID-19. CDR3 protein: CASSIDRDTLNSPLHF. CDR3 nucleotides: TGTGCCAGTAGTATAGACCGGGACACCCTTAATTCACCCCTCCACTTT.